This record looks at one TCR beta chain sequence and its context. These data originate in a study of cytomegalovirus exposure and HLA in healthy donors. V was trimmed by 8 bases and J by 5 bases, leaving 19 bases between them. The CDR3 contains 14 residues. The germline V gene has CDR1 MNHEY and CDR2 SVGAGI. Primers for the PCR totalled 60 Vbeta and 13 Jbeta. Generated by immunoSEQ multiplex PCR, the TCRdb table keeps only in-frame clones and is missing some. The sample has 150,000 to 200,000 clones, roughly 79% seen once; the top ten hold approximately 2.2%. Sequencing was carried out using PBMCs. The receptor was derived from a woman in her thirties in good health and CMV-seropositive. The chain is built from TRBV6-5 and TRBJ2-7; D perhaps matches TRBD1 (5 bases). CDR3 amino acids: CASSLDRIRDEQYF. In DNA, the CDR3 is TGTGCCAGCTCATTAGACAGAATAAGGGACGAGCAGTACTTC.